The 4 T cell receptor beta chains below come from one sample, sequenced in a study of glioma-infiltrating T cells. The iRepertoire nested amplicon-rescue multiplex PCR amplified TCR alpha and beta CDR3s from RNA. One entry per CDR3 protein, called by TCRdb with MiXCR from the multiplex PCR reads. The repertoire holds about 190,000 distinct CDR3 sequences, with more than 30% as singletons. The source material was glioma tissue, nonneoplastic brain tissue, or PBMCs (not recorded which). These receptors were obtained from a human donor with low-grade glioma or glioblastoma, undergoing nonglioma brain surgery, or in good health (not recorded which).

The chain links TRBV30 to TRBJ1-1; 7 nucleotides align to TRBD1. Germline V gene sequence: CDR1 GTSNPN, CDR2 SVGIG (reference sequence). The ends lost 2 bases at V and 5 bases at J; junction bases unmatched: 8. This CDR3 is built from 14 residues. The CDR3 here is CAWSPSGGVTEAFF. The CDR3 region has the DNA TGTGCCTGGAGTCCCTCAGGGGGGGTGACTGAAGCTTTCTTT.

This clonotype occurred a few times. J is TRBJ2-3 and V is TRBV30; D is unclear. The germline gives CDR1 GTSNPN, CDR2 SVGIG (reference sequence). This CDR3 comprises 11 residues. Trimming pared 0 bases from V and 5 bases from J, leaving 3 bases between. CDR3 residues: CAWSVLDTQYF. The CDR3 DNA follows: TGTGCCTGGAGTGTGCTAGATACGCAGTATTTT.

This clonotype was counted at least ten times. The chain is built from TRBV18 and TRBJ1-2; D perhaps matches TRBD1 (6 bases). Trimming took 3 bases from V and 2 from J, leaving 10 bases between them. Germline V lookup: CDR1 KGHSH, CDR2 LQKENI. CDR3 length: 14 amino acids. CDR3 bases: TGTGCCAGCTCACCGGGGGGCCCGAACTATGGCTACACCTTC. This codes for CASSPGGPNYGYTF.

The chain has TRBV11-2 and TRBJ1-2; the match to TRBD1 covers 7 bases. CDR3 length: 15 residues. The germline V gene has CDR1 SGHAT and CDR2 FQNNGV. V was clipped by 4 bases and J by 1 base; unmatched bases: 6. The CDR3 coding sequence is TGTGCCAGCAGCTACCAGGGGGGGAGTAACTATGGCTACACCTTC. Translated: CASSYQGGSNYGYTF.